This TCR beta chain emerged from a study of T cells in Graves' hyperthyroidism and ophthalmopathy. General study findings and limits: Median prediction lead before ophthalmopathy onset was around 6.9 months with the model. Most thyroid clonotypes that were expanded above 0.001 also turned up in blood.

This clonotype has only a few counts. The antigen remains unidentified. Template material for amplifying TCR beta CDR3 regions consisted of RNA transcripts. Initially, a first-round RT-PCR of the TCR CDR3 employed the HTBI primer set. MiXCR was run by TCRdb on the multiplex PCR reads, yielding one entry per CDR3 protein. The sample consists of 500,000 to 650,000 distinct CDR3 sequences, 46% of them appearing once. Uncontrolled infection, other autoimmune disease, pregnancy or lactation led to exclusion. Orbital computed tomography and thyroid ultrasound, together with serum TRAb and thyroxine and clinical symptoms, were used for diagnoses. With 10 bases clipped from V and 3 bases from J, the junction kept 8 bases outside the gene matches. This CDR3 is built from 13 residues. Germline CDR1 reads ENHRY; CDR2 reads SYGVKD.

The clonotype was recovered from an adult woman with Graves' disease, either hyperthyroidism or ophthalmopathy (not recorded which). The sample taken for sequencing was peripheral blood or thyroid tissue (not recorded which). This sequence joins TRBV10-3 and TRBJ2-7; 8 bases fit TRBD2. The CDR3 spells CASRKREHYEQYF. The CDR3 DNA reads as TGTGCCAGCAGAAAGCGGGAGCACTACGAGCAGTACTTC.